A single sample gave rise to the 5 T cell receptor beta chains below, sequenced in a study of T cell responses to AZD1222 COVID-19 vaccine. The protocol was immunoSEQ multiplex PCR, while the TCRdb copy is restricted to in-frame clones and leaves out a portion. The repertoire includes fewer than 150,000 clones, 85% to 95% of them detected once, and less than 6% sits in the top ten. The specimen was peripheral blood, collected 28 days after the second AZD1222 dose. The receptors derive from an adult who received the AZD1222 COVID-19 vaccine.

The V gene is TRBV11-2, the J gene TRBJ2-1; D could derive from TRBD1 or TRBD2 (5 bases each). The germline gives CDR1 SGHAT, CDR2 FQNNGV. The CDR3 has 16 amino acids. The V end lost 4 bases, the J end lost 3 bases, and 16 bases lay between the germline ends. The CDR3 spells CASSSRRVGSYNEQFF. The CDR3, as DNA: TGTGCCAGCAGCTCTCGCAGGGTGGGGAGCTACAATGAGCAGTTCTTC.

This rearrangement joins TRBV10-2 to TRBJ1-1; D is unclear. Trimming stripped 5 bases from V and 3 bases from J, with 16 bases between. Germline V gene data show CDR1 as WSHSY and CDR2 as SAAADI. The CDR3 has 15 residues. The CDR3 DNA reads as TGCGCCAGCAGTAATCCAGTTAAGTGGGACACTGAAGCTTTCTTT. This codes for CASSNPVKWDTEAFF.

J is TRBJ1-2 and V is TRBV25-1; maybe TRBD1 (5 bases). The CDR3 contains 15 residues. Germline V gene sequence: CDR1 MGHDK, CDR2 SYGVNS. V dropped 0 bases and J dropped 6 bases, with 14 bases sitting between them. The CDR3 sequence is CASSEYNREGNGYTF. The CDR3 DNA is TGTGCCAGCAGTGAATATAACCGGGAGGGGAATGGCTACACCTTC.

The chain joins TRBV12-5 to TRBJ1-2; D not certain. V shed 4 bases and J shed 4 bases, with 4 bases lying between them. CDR1 is LGHNT and CDR2 is FRNRAP in the germline V gene. The CDR3 contains 11 residues. CDR3 nucleotide sequence: TGTGCTAGTGGTTCGAGCTATGGCTACACCTTC. Amino acids: CASGSSYGYTF.

The chain combines TRBV5-1 with TRBJ2-7; D possibly corresponds to TRBD2 (6 bases). Deletions cut 4 bases from V and 3 bases from J, with 14 bases between. This CDR3 spans 14 amino acids. Germline values: CDR1 SGHRS, CDR2 YFSETQ. CDR3 residues: CASSRGLILYEQYF. As DNA, the CDR3 is TGCGCCAGCAGCCGGGGACTGATTCTCTACGAGCAGTACTTC.